This TCR beta chain was sequenced in a study of monozygotic twins with inflammatory bowel disease. Eight distinct reactions (per sample) were used to make the cDNA. Nested PCRs of about 17 and 10 cycles, two in total, were run on TCRalpha and TCRbeta cDNA. TCRdb derives one entry per CDR3 protein from the 5' RACE reads, leaving out DNA. This table holds roughly 330,000 distinct CDR3 sequences. About this clonotype itself: Its specificity is unknown.

Study results and caveats: It was in IBD patients that TCRbeta diversity (inverse Simpson) was lower than in healthy co-twins.

The CDR3 sequence is 13 residues long. Per germline, CDR1 SGHDT and CDR2 YYEEEE. The chain couples TRBV5-6 to TRBJ2-5. The receptor's source is a human donor with ulcerative colitis or Crohn's disease, or a healthy co-twin of an affected twin (not recorded which). Specimen: blood. The CDR3 loop reads CASSLVRWETQYF.